What follows are 29 T cell receptor beta chains derived from one specimen sequenced in a study of shared clonotypes between healthy human individuals. Profiling relied on immunoSEQ multiplex PCR, and the TCRdb table lists in-frame clones only, not all of them. The table lists approximately 2.4 million clones, about 94% of them singletons, with roughly 0.13% in the top ten. Sequenced input: naive CD4+ T cells sorted from blood. Subset noted: CD45RA+ positively selected. The receptors stem from a man aged 18 to 29 in good health.

V and J are TRBV11-2 and TRBJ2-5, with TRBD2 matching over 7 bases. Unmatched junction bases numbered 5, after V lost 0 bases and J lost 4 bases. Germline V gives CDR1 SGHAT, CDR2 FQNNGV. The CDR3 loop spans 15 amino acids. The DNA for the CDR3 is TGTGCCAGCAGCTTAGACCTAGCGGCCAGAGAGACCCAGTACTTC. This encodes CASSLDLAARETQYF.

The rearrangement links TRBV5-6 to TRBJ2-2; the match to TRBD1 covers 7 bases. Germline lookup yields CDR1 SGHDT and CDR2 YYEEEE. This CDR3 has 15 residues. After removal of 4 bases from V and 2 bases from J, the junction contained 5 bases not matched to a gene. The CDR3, as DNA: TGTGCCAGCAGCAACGGACAGGAAAACACCGGGGAGCTGTTTTTT. This sequence encodes CASSNGQENTGELFF.

V and J are TRBV6-5 and TRBJ2-3, with a tentative D call TRBD2 (5 bases). Germline-derived CDR1 and CDR2 are MNHEY and SVGAGI. Trimming took 6 bases from V and 3 from J, leaving 13 bases between them. This CDR3 contains 14 residues. CDR3 in DNA: TGTGCCAGCAGCCCTAGCTTCAAGACAGATACGCAGTATTTT. Residues: CASSPSFKTDTQYF.

The chain is built from TRBV5-4 and TRBJ2-5, with 13 positions matching TRBD2. CDR3 length equals 15 residues. In germline, CDR1 is SGHNT, CDR2 YYREEE (reference sequence). J lost 7 bases, V lost 4 bases, and 7 bases had no gene match. This CDR3 reads CASSRGLAGLGTQYF. The CDR3 region has the DNA TGTGCCAGCAGCCGGGGACTAGCGGGACTTGGGACCCAGTACTTC.

A single count supports this clone. Other DNA sequences in the same sample also yield this CDR3. The J gene is TRBJ2-7, the V gene TRBV18; TRBD1 matches 7 bases. Trimming cost V 3 bases and J 3 bases; bases outside gene matches: 5. Germline V lookup: CDR1 KGHSH, CDR2 LQKENI. CDR3 length equals 14 residues. CDR3 in amino acids: CASSPGTVDYEQYF. In DNA, the CDR3 is TGTGCCAGCTCACCCGGGACAGTTGACTACGAGCAGTACTTC.

The V call is TRBV19, the J call TRBJ1-5, with 8 bases lining up with TRBD1. The CDR3 spans 16 residues. Trimming at V came to 0 bases and at J to 5 bases, leaving 6 bases not matched to a gene. Germline-derived CDR1 and CDR2 are LNHDA and SQIVND (reference sequence). The CDR3 region has the DNA TGTGCCAGTAGTATAGACGGGACAGGCCTTTATCAGCCCCAGCATTTT. Its translation is CASSIDGTGLYQPQHF.

V is TRBV10-3 and J is TRBJ2-5; D is possibly TRBD2 (6 bases). Germline V lookup: CDR1 ENHRY, CDR2 SYGVKD. CDR3 size: 15 residues. V was cut by 3 bases and J by 4 bases, with 15 bases left in between. DNA of the CDR3: TGTGCCATCAGTGACCCGGGACTCCTCCCAGAGACCCAGTACTTC. Its translation: CAISDPGLLPETQYF.

This clone appeared a single time. The chain is built from TRBV9 and TRBJ2-1; TRBD2 matches 12 bases. The V and J ends lost 4 bases and 0 bases, in that order; junction bases with no gene match: 14. Germline CDR1 and CDR2: SGDLS and YYNGEE. The CDR3 has 20 amino acids. CDR3 loop: CASSPLFGTSGLSSYNEQFF. The CDR3 DNA is TGTGCCAGCAGCCCCCTATTTGGGACTAGCGGGTTGAGCTCCTACAATGAGCAGTTCTTC.

The rearrangement links TRBV7-8 to TRBJ1-4; D is perhaps TRBD1 (6 bases). V was shortened by 6 bases and J by 0 bases, with 11 bases between the two germline ends. In germline, CDR1 is SGHVS, CDR2 FQNEAQ. The CDR3 consists of 15 residues. The CDR3 is CASRLTGTTNEKLFF. CDR3 DNA: TGTGCCAGCAGATTAACAGGGACAACTAATGAAAAACTGTTTTTT.

The chain carries TRBV6-1 and TRBJ2-1, with TRBD1 identical over 8 bases. The CDR3 is made up of 13 amino acids. Germline CDR1 and CDR2: MNHNS and SASEGT. Unmatched junction bases numbered 9, after V lost 2 bases and J lost 15 bases. CDR3 sequence reads: CASSETTGARGFF. Written as DNA, the CDR3 is TGTGCCAGCAGTGAAACGACAGGGGCCCGGGGGTTCTTC.

The V and J genes are TRBV7-6 and TRBJ2-3; D unclear. V was cut by 2 bases and J by 4 bases, with 10 bases left in between. CDR1 and CDR2 from the germline V gene are SGHVS and FNYEAQ. This CDR3 comprises 14 residues. CDR3: CASSLFSSADTQYF. The CDR3 DNA reads TGTGCCAGCAGCTTATTCAGCTCGGCAGATACGCAGTATTTT.

This chain joins TRBV4-1 and TRBJ1-5; a weak D match, TRBD1 (6 bases). Germline assignment: CDR1 MGHRA and CDR2 YSYEKL. CDR3 length equals 15 residues. The V and J ends lost 1 base and 1 base respectively, with 8 bases between them. The CDR3 is CASSQAGQSNQPQHF. The DNA for the CDR3 is TGCGCCAGCAGCCAAGCCGGACAGAGCAATCAGCCCCAGCATTTT.

This clone was counted a single time. The rearrangement uses TRBV11-2 and TRBJ2-2, with D perhaps matching TRBD1 or TRBD2 (6 bases each). Germline CDR1 and CDR2: SGHAT and FQNNGV. Trimming removed 5 bases at V and 4 bases at J, with 14 bases between. The CDR3 sequence is 15 residues long. CDR3 region: CASSPWGAGTGELFF. The CDR3 region has the DNA TGTGCCAGCAGCCCCTGGGGGGCGGGCACCGGGGAGCTGTTTTTT.

The V gene is TRBV28, the J gene TRBJ2-7; D remains unclear. CDR1 and CDR2 from the germline V gene are MDHEN and SYDVKM. There are 11 residues in the CDR3. V was trimmed by 4 bases and J by 12 bases, leaving 13 bases between them. The CDR3 protein is CASSSSNPPYF. In nucleotides, the CDR3 is TGTGCCAGCAGTTCCTCGAACCCTCCGTACTTC.

The chain is built from TRBV9 and TRBJ2-5; 8 bases fit TRBD2. CDR1 and CDR2 from the germline V gene are SGDLS and YYNGEE. The CDR3 has 15 amino acids. V lost 5 bases, J lost 1 base, and 7 bases stayed unmatched. The CDR3 nucleotides are TGTGCCAGCAGTCTAACTAGCGGCTCCCAAGAGACCCAGTACTTC. As protein: CASSLTSGSQETQYF.

The rearrangement uses TRBV7-6 and TRBJ1-1; D is undetermined. Germline CDR1 is SGHVS and CDR2 is FNYEAQ. This CDR3 spans 14 amino acids. V was pared by 1 base and J by 1 base, with 7 bases between. In DNA form, the CDR3 reads TGTGCCAGCAGCTTAGGCGAGGGGAACACTGAAGCTTTCTTT. Its translation is CASSLGEGNTEAFF. Drawing the rest from reference TRBV7-6 and TRBJ1-1, the complete variable domain is GAGVSQSPRYKVTKRGQDVALRCDPISGHVSLYWYRQALGQGPEFLTYFNYEAQQDKSGLPNDRFSAERPEGSISTLTIQRTEQRDSAMYRCASSLGEGNTEAFFGQGTRLTVV.

On this clone: The sample carries other DNA sequences with the same CDR3. V gene TRBV19 combines with J gene TRBJ2-7; possible D gene TRBD1, 6 bases. V lost 4 bases and J lost 1, with 8 bases in between. The CDR3 runs 13 residues. Germline values: CDR1 LNHDA, CDR2 SQIVND (reference sequence). CDR3 region: CASSTTGSYEQYF. The CDR3 DNA follows: TGTGCCAGTAGTACGACAGGTTCCTACGAGCAGTACTTC.

The rearrangement uses TRBV7-2 and TRBJ2-7; 12 bases match TRBD2. V lost 5 bases to trimming and J lost 3 bases; unmatched junction nucleotides: 5. This CDR3 is built from 15 residues. Germline CDR1 is SGHTA and CDR2 is FQGNSA. CDR3 coding DNA: TGTGCCAGCAGCGCTGGGACTAGCGGGTACTACGAGCAGTACTTC. As protein: CASSAGTSGYYEQYF.

Remarks on this clone: Additional DNA sequences in this sample encode the identical CDR3. The rearrangement links TRBV28 to TRBJ1-2, with 11 bases aligning to TRBD1. V shed 3 bases and J 5 bases; nucleotides not matched to a gene: 2. CDR1 is MDHEN and CDR2 is SYDVKM in the germline V gene. The CDR3 runs 14 residues. CDR3 residues: CASSFRDRGYGYTF. The CDR3 region has the DNA TGTGCCAGCAGTTTTCGGGACAGGGGGTATGGCTACACCTTC.

Concerning this clone itself: Different DNA sequences within this sample yield the same CDR3. This chain connects TRBV5-4 to TRBJ2-7, with D perhaps TRBD1 (5 bases). From germline, CDR1 is SGHNT and CDR2 YYREEE (reference sequence). The CDR3 spans 12 residues. Trimming cost V 3 bases and J 6 bases, with 10 bases left between them. The CDR3 is CASSSRVGEQYF. The CDR3, as DNA: TGTGCCAGCAGCTCCAGGGTAGGCGAGCAGTACTTC.

The chain recombines TRBV5-4 with TRBJ2-5; D is uncertain. The germline CDR1 and CDR2 sequences are SGHNT and YYREEE (reference sequence). The length of the CDR3 is 15 residues. Trimming took 3 bases from V and 1 from J, leaving 13 bases between them. The CDR3 region has the DNA TGTGCCAGCAGCTCCGGACCGGTCAGCCAAGAGACCCAGTACTTC. Translation gives CASSSGPVSQETQYF.

The rearrangement links TRBV10-1 to TRBJ1-1, with TRBD1 identical over 7 bases. Germline loops: CDR1 WNHNN, CDR2 SYGVQD (reference sequence). The CDR3 runs 13 residues. Unmatched junction bases numbered 4, after V lost 6 bases and J lost 3 bases. CDR3 nucleotide sequence: TGCGCCAGCAGGACAGGGATTGACACTGAAGCTTTCTTT. Protein sequence: CASRTGIDTEAFF.

V gene TRBV5-1 combines with J gene TRBJ2-1; D may correspond to TRBD1 or TRBD2 (5 bases each). There are 16 residues in the CDR3. From germline, CDR1 is SGHRS and CDR2 YFSETQ. Trimming stripped 3 bases from V and 4 bases from J, with 17 bases between. This CDR3 is CASSSRGGGVYNEQFF. CDR3 DNA: TGCGCCAGCAGCTCCCGGGGTGGGGGAGTTTACAATGAGCAGTTCTTC.

The table lists this clone with a count of one. CDR3 sequence: CAWSGGQGYEKLFF. The CDR3 nucleotides are TGTGCCTGGAGTGGGGGACAGGGATACGAAAAACTGTTTTTT. The genes are TRBV30 and TRBJ1-4; 9 nucleotides line up with TRBD1. V shed 1 base and J 8 bases; nucleotides not matched to a gene: 5. The germline gives CDR1 GTSNPN, CDR2 SVGIG (reference sequence). CDR3 size: 14 residues.

V is TRBV6-5 and J is TRBJ1-2; tentative D call: TRBD1 (5 bases). This CDR3 has 14 amino acids. Germline V gives CDR1 MNHEY, CDR2 SVGAGI. V lost 3 bases to trimming and J lost 4 bases, with 12 bases between them. In nucleotides, the CDR3 is TGTGCCAGCAGTTATCGGGACGGAGCCTATGGCTACACCTTC. This gives the protein CASSYRDGAYGYTF.

The rearrangement uses TRBV6-4 and TRBJ1-6, with a possible D match to TRBD1 (5 bases). The CDR3 is 14 residues long. Looked up from germline, CDR1 is MRHNA and CDR2 is SNTAGT. V lost 1 base and J 8 bases, leaving 9 bases between the germline ends. DNA for the CDR3: TGTGCCAGCAGTGACTGGGACGCGGATTCACCCCTCCACTTT. This sequence encodes CASSDWDADSPLHF.

This chain uses TRBV6-1 with TRBJ2-2; possibly TRBD1 for D (6 bases). Germline V gene lookup returns CDR1 MNHNS and CDR2 SASEGT. The CDR3 spans 16 residues. Deletions cut 2 bases from V and 4 bases from J, with 14 bases between. The CDR3 loop reads CASSEFWGQVTGELFF. The CDR3 bases are TGTGCCAGCAGTGAATTCTGGGGACAAGTCACCGGGGAGCTGTTTTTT.

The table lists this clone with a few counts. The sample carries other DNA sequences with the same CDR3. The chain combines TRBV10-3 with TRBJ2-5; D not resolved. V lost 1 base to trimming and J lost 4 bases, with 4 bases between them. Germline V gives CDR1 ENHRY, CDR2 SYGVKD. This CDR3 spans 12 amino acids. This CDR3 is CAISEWGETQYF. CDR3 nucleotide sequence: TGTGCCATCAGTGAGTGGGGAGAGACCCAGTACTTC.

The J gene is TRBJ2-3, the V gene TRBV11-3, with TRBD1 as a possible D gene (5 bases). Germline V gives CDR1 SGHNT, CDR2 YENEEA. V lost 1 base and J 5 bases, leaving 16 bases between the germline ends. The CDR3 runs to 16 residues. The chain's CDR3 is CASSLGYRTGQDTQYF. The CDR3 nucleotides are TGTGCCAGCAGCTTAGGCTACAGGACGGGTCAAGATACGCAGTATTTT.